This TCR beta chain was obtained from a study of T cells in Graves' hyperthyroidism and ophthalmopathy. The CDR3 consists of 17 residues. V lost 4 bases and J lost 0, with 15 bases in between. The germline V gene encodes CDR1 KGHDR and CDR2 SFDVKD. This clonotype was counted ten times or more. Researchers amplified the TCR beta CDR3 regions from RNA transcripts. Initially, a first-round RT-PCR of the TCR CDR3 employed the HTBI primer set. In TCRdb, the multiplex PCR reads were re-called with MiXCR into one record per CDR3 protein. The top ten clones hold roughly a fifth of a sample with hundreds of thousands of distinct CDR3 sequences, about 15% of them seen once. Reasons for excluding patients were uncontrolled infection, other autoimmune disease, pregnancy or lactation.

The rearrangement links TRBV24-1 to TRBJ2-1; D possibly corresponds to TRBD1 (6 bases). Sequences were obtained from blood. This TCR was recovered from a woman in her sixties with Graves' ophthalmopathy. The CDR3 bases are TGTGCCACCAGTGAAGTCGACAGGCCTAGCTCCTACAATGAGCAGTTCTTC. Translation gives CATSEVDRPSSYNEQFF.